This T cell receptor (beta chain) came from a study of graft-versus-host responses after intestinal transplantation. Assay used: immunoSEQ multiplex PCR; TCRdb lists only in-frame clones, some missing. Among roughly 16,000 clones listed, 83% were seen once. Notes on the study in general: High graft-versus-host to host-versus-graft clonal ratios were found in allografts of patients who had graft-donor T cell macrochimerism. Present in recipient marrow, GvH clones included some that appeared first in ileum or blood.

Notes on this clone: Its target is unknown.

Intraepithelial and lamina propria lymphocytes were isolated from graft specimens. The sequence was obtained from a human patient who received an intestinal transplant, so some T cells may come from the graft donor. The sample consisted of ileum tissue, taken 580 to 600 days after intestinal transplantation.

The DNA for the CDR3 is TGTGCCAGCAGTGTTTGGGACAGCCGCAAAGAGACCCAGTACTTC. Amino acid sequence: CASSVWDSRKETQYF. The chain links TRBV25-1 to TRBJ2-5, with 7 nucleotides matching TRBD1. Trimming at V came to 4 bases and at J to 3 bases, leaving 8 bases not matched to a gene. The germline CDR1 and CDR2 sequences are MGHDK and SYGVNS. The CDR3 runs 15 residues.